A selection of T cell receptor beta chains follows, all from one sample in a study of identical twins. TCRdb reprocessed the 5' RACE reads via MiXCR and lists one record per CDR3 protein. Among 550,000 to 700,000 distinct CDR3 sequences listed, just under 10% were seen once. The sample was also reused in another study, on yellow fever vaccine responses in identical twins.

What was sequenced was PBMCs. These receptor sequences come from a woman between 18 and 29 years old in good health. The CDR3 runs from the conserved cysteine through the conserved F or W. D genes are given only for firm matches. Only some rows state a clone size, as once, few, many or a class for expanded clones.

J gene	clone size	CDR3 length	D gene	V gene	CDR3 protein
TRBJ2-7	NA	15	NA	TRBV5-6	CASRLGADYLYEQYF
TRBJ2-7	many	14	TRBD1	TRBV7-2	CASSFGDRAYEQYF
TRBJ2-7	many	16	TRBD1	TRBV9	CASSADRDRRPYEQYF
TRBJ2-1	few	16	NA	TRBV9	CASSVGGASSYNEQFF
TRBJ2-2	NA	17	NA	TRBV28	CASSSSHTGSGGGELFF
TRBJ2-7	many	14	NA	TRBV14	CASSQGGTVREQYF
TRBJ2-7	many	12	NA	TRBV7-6	CASSSIGGEQYF
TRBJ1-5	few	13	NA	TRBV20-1	CSAGLGVNQPQHF
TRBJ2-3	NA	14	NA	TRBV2	CASRPTRGRDTQYF
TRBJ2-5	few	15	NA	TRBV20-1	CSASFSGTVRETQYF
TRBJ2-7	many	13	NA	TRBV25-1	CASSEYWGLEQYF
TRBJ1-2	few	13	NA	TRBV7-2	CASSLGGKGGYTF
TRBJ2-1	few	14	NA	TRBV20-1	CSATGAPSYNEQFF
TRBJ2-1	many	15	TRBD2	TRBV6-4	CASSEKREGYNEQFF
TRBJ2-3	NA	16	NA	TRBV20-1	CSADLIGRPPTDTQYF
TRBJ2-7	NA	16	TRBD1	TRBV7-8	CASSFVLLDRAYEQYF
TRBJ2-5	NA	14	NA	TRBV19	CASSQPPGRETQYF
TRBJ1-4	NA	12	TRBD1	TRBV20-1	CSAPGQDEKLFF
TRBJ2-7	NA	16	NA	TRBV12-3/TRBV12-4	CASSSQGLTFTYEQYF
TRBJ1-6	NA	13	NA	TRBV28	CASSLGGYSPLHF
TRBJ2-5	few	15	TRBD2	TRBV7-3	CASSFTGLAQETQYF
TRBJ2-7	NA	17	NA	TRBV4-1	CASSQDEVGQPNDEQYF
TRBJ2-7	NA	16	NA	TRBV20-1	CCARDSGPGPSYEQYF
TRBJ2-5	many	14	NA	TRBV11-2	CASSSLARGETQYF
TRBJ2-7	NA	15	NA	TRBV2	CASRIRESDYYEQYF
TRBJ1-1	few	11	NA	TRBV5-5	CASSLDREAFF
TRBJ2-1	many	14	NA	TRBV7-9	CASSFLERNNEQFF
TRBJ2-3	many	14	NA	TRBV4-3	CASSQDWGTDTQYF
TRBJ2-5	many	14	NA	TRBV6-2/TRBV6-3	CASNPSGPVWTQYF